The 19 T cell receptor beta chains below were found in one sample sequenced in a study of shared clonotypes between healthy human individuals. Measured with immunoSEQ multiplex PCR; TCRdb has only the in-frame clones, and not every one. The sample shows some 1,900,000 clones, less than 95% of them seen only once. The naive CD8 population came from CD45RO-negative cells selected for CCR7, without terminally differentiated effector memory CD45RA+ cells. Sequencing input: naive CD8+ T cells sorted from blood. The receptors were gathered from a man aged 18 to 29 in good health.

With respect to this clone: Other DNA variants within this sample encode the same CDR3. The chain employs TRBV27 and TRBJ2-2, with D unclear. CDR1 is MNHEY, CDR2 SMNVEV, per germline (reference sequence). The CDR3 consists of 11 residues. V was pared by 9 bases and J by 1 base, with 3 bases between. The DNA of the CDR3 is TGTGCCAGTAAGAACACCGGGGAGCTGTTTTTT. Its translation: CASKNTGELFF.

This chain uses TRBV25-1 with TRBJ2-3, with 7 positions matching TRBD2. This CDR3 spans 15 amino acids. Per the germline V gene, CDR1 is MGHDK and CDR2 is SYGVNS. V gave up 3 bases and J gave up 5 bases; unmatched junction bases: 8. The CDR3 DNA reads as TGTGCCAGCAGTGAGTGGGCGGGAGCAGGAGATACGCAGTATTTT. Protein: CASSEWAGAGDTQYF.

The CDR3, as DNA: TGTGCCTGGAGTGTAAGCGGGACCTCCCCTTGGCCCTACGAGCAGTACTTC. Its protein is CAWSVSGTSPWPYEQYF. The rearrangement uses TRBV30 and TRBJ2-7, with TRBD2 identical over 7 bases. V was clipped by 0 bases and J by 2 bases; unmatched bases: 13. Germline V lookup: CDR1 GTSNPN, CDR2 SVGIG (reference sequence). The CDR3 is made up of 17 amino acids.

The chain links TRBV6-5 to TRBJ2-5; D remains unclear. The CDR3 totals 16 residues. Trimming cost V 0 bases and J 1 base, with 12 bases left between them. Germline V gene sequence: CDR1 MNHEY, CDR2 SVGAGI. The CDR3, as DNA: TGTGCCAGCAGTTACTCGATGGGCAGACTCCAAGAGACCCAGTACTTC. Translating it yields CASSYSMGRLQETQYF.

The V and J genes are TRBV4-1 and TRBJ2-4; D might be TRBD1 (6 bases). Trimming took off 1 base at V and 8 bases at J, with 18 bases between the two ends. This CDR3 region has 16 residues. Per the germline V gene, CDR1 is MGHRA and CDR2 is YSYEKL. CDR3 in DNA: TGCGCCAGCAGCCAAGTGGTTGGGGGCGGTAGGGACATTCAGTACTTC. Protein: CASSQVVGGGRDIQYF.

The V call is TRBV9, the J call TRBJ2-7, with D possibly matching TRBD1 (6 bases). Germline lookup yields CDR1 SGDLS and CDR2 YYNGEE. The germline V and J ends were trimmed by 0 bases and 2 bases, with 12 bases remaining between them. The CDR3 extends over 15 amino acids. The CDR3 coding sequence is TGTGCCAGCAGCGTAGGATTCGCAGGGGCCTACGAGCAGTACTTC. Encoded protein: CASSVGFAGAYEQYF.

The chain has TRBV13 and TRBJ2-3; weak D call: TRBD1 (5 bases). The CDR3 totals 13 residues. V was trimmed by 5 bases and J by 3 bases, leaving 9 bases between them. CDR1 and CDR2 from the germline V gene are PRHDT and FYEKMQ (reference sequence). The CDR3 is CASSHQGTDTQYF. Here the CDR3 DNA reads TGTGCCAGCAGCCACCAGGGAACAGATACGCAGTATTTT.

This clone appeared a single time. The chain employs TRBV25-1 and TRBJ2-5; a weak D match, TRBD2 (6 bases). The CDR3 runs to 16 residues. CDR1 MGHDK and CDR2 SYGVNS come from the germline V gene. Trimming took off 5 bases at V and 7 bases at J, with 23 bases between the two ends. DNA of the CDR3: TGTGCCAGCAGTCTTGGGACTGGGGATGCCCTTTGGACCCAGTACTTC. This gives the protein CASSLGTGDALWTQYF.

The V gene is TRBV9, the J gene TRBJ2-1; the D is unclear. The CDR3 consists of 17 residues. The germline gives CDR1 SGDLS, CDR2 YYNGEE. V was trimmed by 4 bases and J by 4 bases, leaving 21 bases between them. The CDR3 loop reads CASSPLERPNEYNEQFF. CDR3 in DNA: TGTGCCAGCAGCCCGCTCGAACGCCCAAACGAATACAATGAGCAGTTCTTC.

The chain employs TRBV6-5 and TRBJ1-1; a possible D gene is TRBD1 (5 bases). Trimming pared 6 bases from V and 5 bases from J, leaving 13 bases between. CDR3 size: 13 residues. Germline V gene data show CDR1 as MNHEY and CDR2 as SVGAGI. CDR3 sequence reads: CASRAGLMTEAFF. DNA of the CDR3: TGTGCCAGCAGGGCAGGGCTTATGACTGAAGCTTTCTTT.

As concerns this clone: The sample contains more than one DNA sequence encoding this CDR3. The gene calls are TRBV7-6 and TRBJ2-7; unclear D gene. In germline, CDR1 is SGHVS, CDR2 FNYEAQ. The CDR3 has 13 residues. The germline V and J ends were trimmed by 2 bases and 0 bases, with 5 bases remaining between them. The CDR3 coding sequence is TGTGCCAGCAGCTTACAAAGCTCCTACGAGCAGTACTTC. Protein sequence: CASSLQSSYEQYF.

Turning to this clone: The sample has other DNA sequences that encode this CDR3 too. V usage is TRBV5-4 and J usage is TRBJ2-7; D is unclear. Trimming took off 0 bases at V and 6 bases at J, with 4 bases between the two ends. CDR3 size: 11 residues. Germline loops: CDR1 SGHNT, CDR2 YYREEE (reference sequence). The CDR3 DNA is TGTGCCAGCAGCTTGGGGCCCGAGCAGTACTTC. Amino acids: CASSLGPEQYF.

The chain joins TRBV29-1 to TRBJ2-3, with D unclear. The CDR3 extends over 11 amino acids. V shed 7 bases and J shed 6 bases, with 11 bases lying between them. Germline CDR1 is SQVTM and CDR2 is ANQGSEA. In nucleotides, the CDR3 is TGCAGCGCACACCACTGGGATACGCAGTATTTT. Residues: CSAHHWDTQYF.

V usage is TRBV4-3 and J usage is TRBJ2-7; D call uncertain. The CDR3 has 16 amino acids. CDR1 and CDR2 (germline): LGHNA, YSLEER. Trimming cost V 2 bases and J 4 bases, with 18 bases left between them. CDR3 DNA sequence: TGCGCCAGCAGCCAAACTAAGACTGGTACTTTTTACGAGCAGTACTTC. It encodes CASSQTKTGTFYEQYF.

V and J are TRBV14 and TRBJ2-1; 11 bases fit TRBD2. Germline trimming cut 4 bases from V and 3 bases from J; bases unmatched to any gene: 5. Per the germline V gene, CDR1 is SGHDN and CDR2 is FVKESK. The CDR3 loop spans 16 amino acids. CDR3 sequence: CASSPSSGRIYNEQFF. In DNA form, the CDR3 reads TGTGCCAGCAGCCCCTCTAGCGGGAGGATCTACAATGAGCAGTTCTTC.

The chain has TRBV28 and TRBJ1-3, with 9 positions matching TRBD1. In germline, CDR1 is MDHEN, CDR2 SYDVKM. Trimming cost V 6 bases and J 0 bases; bases outside gene matches: 21. The CDR3 has 21 amino acids. The CDR3 bases are TGTGCCAGCAGAAATCCGGGACAGGGAGTCGACCCCTACCTCTCTGGAAACACCATATATTTT. Translation gives CASRNPGQGVDPYLSGNTIYF.

This chain links TRBV19 with TRBJ2-3; the D is unclear. The V gene's germline CDR1 is LNHDA and CDR2 SQIVND (reference sequence). CDR3 length: 13 amino acids. V was clipped by 9 bases and J by 6 bases, with 16 bases between them. The CDR3 protein is CASSFDMEDTQYF. CDR3 DNA sequence: TGTGCCAGCTCTTTTGACATGGAGGATACGCAGTATTTT.

The chain couples TRBV18 to TRBJ2-7; D not certain. V was pared by 3 bases and J by 3 bases, with 6 bases between. The CDR3 loop spans 12 amino acids. Germline V lookup: CDR1 KGHSH, CDR2 LQKENI. The CDR3: CASSPDDYEQYF. The CDR3 DNA reads TGTGCCAGCTCACCCGACGACTACGAGCAGTACTTC.

V usage is TRBV9 and J usage is TRBJ2-5; the match to TRBD2 covers 12 bases. The trim removed 3 bases at V and 2 bases at J, leaving 2 bases unmatched. The CDR3 loop spans 15 amino acids. In germline, CDR1 is SGDLS, CDR2 YYNGEE. CDR3 sequence (DNA): TGTGCCAGCAGCGACGGGACTAGCGGGCAAGAGACCCAGTACTTC. Its protein product is CASSDGTSGQETQYF.